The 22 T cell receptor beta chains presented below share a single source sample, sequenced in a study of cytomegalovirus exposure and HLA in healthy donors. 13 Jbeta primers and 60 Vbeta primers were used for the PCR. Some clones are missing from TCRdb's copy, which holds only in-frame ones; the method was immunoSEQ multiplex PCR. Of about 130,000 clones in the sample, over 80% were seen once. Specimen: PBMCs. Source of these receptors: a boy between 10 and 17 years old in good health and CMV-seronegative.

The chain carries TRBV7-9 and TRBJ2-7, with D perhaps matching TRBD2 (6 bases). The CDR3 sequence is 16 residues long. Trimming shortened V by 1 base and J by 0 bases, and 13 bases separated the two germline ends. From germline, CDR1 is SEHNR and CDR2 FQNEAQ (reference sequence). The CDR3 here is CASSLDGLSRSYEQYF. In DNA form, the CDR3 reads TGTGCCAGCAGCTTAGACGGACTAAGCCGCTCCTACGAGCAGTACTTC.

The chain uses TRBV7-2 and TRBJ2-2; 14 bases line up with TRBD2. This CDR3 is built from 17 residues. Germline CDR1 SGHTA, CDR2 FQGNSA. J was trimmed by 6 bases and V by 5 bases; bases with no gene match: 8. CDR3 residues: CASSRGLAGAAPGELFF. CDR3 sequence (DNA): TGTGCCAGCAGCCGGGGACTAGCGGGAGCGGCTCCCGGGGAGCTGTTTTTT.

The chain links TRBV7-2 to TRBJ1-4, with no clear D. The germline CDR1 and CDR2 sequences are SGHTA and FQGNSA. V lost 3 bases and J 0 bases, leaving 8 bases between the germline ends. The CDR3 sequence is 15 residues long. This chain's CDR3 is CASSFQDATNEKLFF. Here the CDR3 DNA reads TGTGCCAGCAGCTTTCAGGATGCAACTAATGAAAAACTGTTTTTT.

The chain's CDR3 is CASSFGQSYGYTF. CDR3 bases: TGTGCCAGCAGTTTCGGACAGTCCTATGGCTACACCTTC. The J gene is TRBJ1-2, the V gene TRBV7-9; tentatively, D is TRBD1 (6 bases). This CDR3 spans 13 amino acids. Per the germline V gene, CDR1 is SEHNR and CDR2 is FQNEAQ (reference sequence). Trimming left V 6 bases short and J 4 bases short, with 12 bases between.

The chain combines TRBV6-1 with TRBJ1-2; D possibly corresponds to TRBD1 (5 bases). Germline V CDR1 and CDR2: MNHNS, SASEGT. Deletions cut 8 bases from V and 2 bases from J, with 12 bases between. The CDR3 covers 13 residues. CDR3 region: CASVFQGNYGYTF. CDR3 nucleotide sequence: TGTGCCAGCGTATTTCAGGGAAACTATGGCTACACCTTC.

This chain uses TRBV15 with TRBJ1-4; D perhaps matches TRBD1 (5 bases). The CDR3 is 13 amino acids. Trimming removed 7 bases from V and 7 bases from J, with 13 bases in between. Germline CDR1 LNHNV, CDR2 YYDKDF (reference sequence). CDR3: CATTGGAGEKLFF. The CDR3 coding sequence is TGTGCCACCACAGGCGGGGCAGGTGAAAAACTGTTTTTT.

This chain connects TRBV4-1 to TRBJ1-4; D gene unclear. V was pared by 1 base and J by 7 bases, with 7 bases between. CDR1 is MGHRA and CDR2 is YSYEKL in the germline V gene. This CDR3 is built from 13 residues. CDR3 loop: CASSQVRGEKLFF. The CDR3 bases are TGCGCCAGCAGCCAAGTCCGAGGTGAAAAACTGTTTTTT.

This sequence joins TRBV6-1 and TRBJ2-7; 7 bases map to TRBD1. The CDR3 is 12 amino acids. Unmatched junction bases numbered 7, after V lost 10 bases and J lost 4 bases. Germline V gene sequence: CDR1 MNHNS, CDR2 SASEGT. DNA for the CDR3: TGTGCCACACAGGGGCCCGGGTACGAGCAGTACTTC. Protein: CATQGPGYEQYF.

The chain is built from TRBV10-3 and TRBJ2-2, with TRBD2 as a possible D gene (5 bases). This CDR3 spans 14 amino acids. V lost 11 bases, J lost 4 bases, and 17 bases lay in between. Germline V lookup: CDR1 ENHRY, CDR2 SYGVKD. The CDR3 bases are TGTGCCTCTCGAGGAGCGGAGCTCACCGGGGAGCTGTTTTTT. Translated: CASRGAELTGELFF.

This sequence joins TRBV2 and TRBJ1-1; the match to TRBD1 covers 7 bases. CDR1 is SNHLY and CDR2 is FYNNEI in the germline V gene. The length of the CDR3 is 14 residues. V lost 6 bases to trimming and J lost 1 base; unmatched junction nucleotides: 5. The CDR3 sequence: CASSLQGQNTEAFF. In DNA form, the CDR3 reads TGTGCCAGCAGCCTACAGGGGCAGAACACTGAAGCTTTCTTT.

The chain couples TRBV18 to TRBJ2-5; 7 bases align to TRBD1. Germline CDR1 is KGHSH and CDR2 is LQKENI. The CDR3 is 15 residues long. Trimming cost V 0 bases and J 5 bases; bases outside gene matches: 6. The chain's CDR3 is CASSPPTGSAETQYF. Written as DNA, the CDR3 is TGTGCCAGCTCACCACCGACAGGGTCGGCGGAGACCCAGTACTTC.

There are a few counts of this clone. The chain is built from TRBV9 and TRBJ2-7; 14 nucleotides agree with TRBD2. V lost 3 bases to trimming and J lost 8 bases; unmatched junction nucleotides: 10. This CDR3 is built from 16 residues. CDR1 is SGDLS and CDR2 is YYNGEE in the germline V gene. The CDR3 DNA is TGTGCCAGCAGCGCCCCGGGGGGACTAGCGGGAGAGAAGCAGTACTTC. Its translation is CASSAPGGLAGEKQYF.

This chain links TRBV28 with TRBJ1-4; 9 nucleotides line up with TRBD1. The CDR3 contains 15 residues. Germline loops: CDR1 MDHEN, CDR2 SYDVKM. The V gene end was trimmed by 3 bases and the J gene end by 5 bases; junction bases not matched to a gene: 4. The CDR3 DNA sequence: TGTGCCAGCAGTTTCGCCGGGACAGGGAATGAAAAACTGTTTTTT. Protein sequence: CASSFAGTGNEKLFF.

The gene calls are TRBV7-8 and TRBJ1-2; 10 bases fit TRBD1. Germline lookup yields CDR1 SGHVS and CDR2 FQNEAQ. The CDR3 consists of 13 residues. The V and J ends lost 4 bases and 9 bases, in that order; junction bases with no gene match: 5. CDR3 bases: TGTGCCAGCAGCTCGGGACAGGGGATACGCTACACCTTC. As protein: CASSSGQGIRYTF.

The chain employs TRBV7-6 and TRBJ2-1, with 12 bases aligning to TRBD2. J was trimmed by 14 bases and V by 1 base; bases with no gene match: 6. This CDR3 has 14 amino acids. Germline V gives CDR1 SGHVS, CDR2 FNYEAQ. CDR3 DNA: TGTGCCAGCAGCTTAGGACTAGCGGGAGAAGTTGAGTTCTTC. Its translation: CASSLGLAGEVEFF.

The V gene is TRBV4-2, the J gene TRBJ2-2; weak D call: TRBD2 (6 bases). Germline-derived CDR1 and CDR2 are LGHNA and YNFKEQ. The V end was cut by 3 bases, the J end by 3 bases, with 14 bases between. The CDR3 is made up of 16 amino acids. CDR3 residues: CASSHPREWDTGELFF. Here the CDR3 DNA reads TGTGCCAGCAGCCATCCCCGGGAGTGGGACACCGGGGAGCTGTTTTTT.

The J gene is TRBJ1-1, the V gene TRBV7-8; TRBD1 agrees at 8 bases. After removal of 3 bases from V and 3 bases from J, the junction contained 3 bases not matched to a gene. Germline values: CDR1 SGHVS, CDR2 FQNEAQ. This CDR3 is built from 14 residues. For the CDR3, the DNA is TGTGCCAGCAGCTTGCAGGGGGCGGACACTGAAGCTTTCTTT. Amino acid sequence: CASSLQGADTEAFF.

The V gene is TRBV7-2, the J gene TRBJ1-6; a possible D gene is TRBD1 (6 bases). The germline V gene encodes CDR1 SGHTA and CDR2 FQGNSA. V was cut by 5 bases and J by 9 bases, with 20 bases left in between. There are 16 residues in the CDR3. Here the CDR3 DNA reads TGTGCCAGCAGCCGCTCCCGGGGGGCAATGGGTTCACCCCTCCACTTT. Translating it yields CASSRSRGAMGSPLHF.

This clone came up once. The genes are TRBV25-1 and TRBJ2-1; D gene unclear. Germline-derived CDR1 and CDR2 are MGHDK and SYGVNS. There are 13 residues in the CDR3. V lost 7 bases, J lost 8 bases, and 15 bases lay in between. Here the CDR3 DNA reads TGTGCCAGCACTGTCCCAGGATTTGATGAGCAGTTCTTC. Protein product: CASTVPGFDEQFF.

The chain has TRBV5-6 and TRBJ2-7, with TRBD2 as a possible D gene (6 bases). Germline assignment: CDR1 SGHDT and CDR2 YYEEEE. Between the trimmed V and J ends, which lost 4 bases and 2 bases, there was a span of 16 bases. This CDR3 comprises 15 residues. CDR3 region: CASSQLRDSPYEQYF. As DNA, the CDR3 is TGTGCCAGCAGCCAGCTCCGGGACTCCCCCTACGAGCAGTACTTC. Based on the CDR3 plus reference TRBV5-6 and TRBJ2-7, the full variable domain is DAGVTQSPTHLIKTRGQQVTLRCSPKSGHDTVSWYQQALGQGPQFIFQYYEEEERQRGNFPDRFSGHQFPNYSSELNVNALLLGDSALYLCASSQLRDSPYEQYFGPGTRLTVT.

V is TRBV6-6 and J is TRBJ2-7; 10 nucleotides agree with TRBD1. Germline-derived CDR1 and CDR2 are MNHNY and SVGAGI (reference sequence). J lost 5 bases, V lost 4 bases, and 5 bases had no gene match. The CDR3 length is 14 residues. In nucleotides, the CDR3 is TGTGCCAGCAGTTTAGCCGGGACAGGGGACGAGCAGTACTTC. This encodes CASSLAGTGDEQYF.

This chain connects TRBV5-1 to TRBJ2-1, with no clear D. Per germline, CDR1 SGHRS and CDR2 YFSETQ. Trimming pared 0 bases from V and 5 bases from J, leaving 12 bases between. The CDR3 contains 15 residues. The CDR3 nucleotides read TGCGCCAGCAGCTTGGAAGCGCAGAATCACAATGAGCAGTTCTTC. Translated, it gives CASSLEAQNHNEQFF.